These 17 T cell receptor beta chains originate from one sample sequenced in a study of T cells in Graves' hyperthyroidism and ophthalmopathy. RNA transcripts were the template for amplifying TCR beta CDR3 regions. The HTBI set primed first-round TCR CDR3 RT-PCR. A single record per CDR3 protein comes from TCRdb applying MiXCR to the multiplex PCR reads. Seen here are approximately 330,000 distinct CDR3 sequences, 15% to 20% observed once, and the top ten hold about 53%. Sequenced input: blood. These receptors were obtained from a woman between 50 and 59 years old with Graves' hyperthyroidism.

The count of this clonotype is one. Germline is not matched at one junction end, which may reflect a read error. The rearrangement joins TRBV28 to TRBJ2-1; a possible D gene is TRBD1 (6 bases). CDR1 and CDR2 (germline): MDHEN, SYDVKM. This CDR3 region has 12 residues. The CDR3 here is CASSLKGDEQSF. CDR3 in DNA: TGTGCCAGCAGTTTAAAGGGGGATGAGCAGTCCTTC. Drawing the rest from reference TRBV28 and TRBJ2-1, the complete variable domain is DVKVTQSSRYLVKRTGEKVFLECVQDMDHENMFWYRQDPGLGLRLIYFSYDVKMKEKGDIPEGYSVSREKKERFSLILESASTNQTSMYLCASSLKGDEQSFGPGTRLTVL.

The chain joins TRBV2 to TRBJ2-5; 8 bases align to TRBD2. CDR1 and CDR2 (germline): SNHLY, FYNNEI. This CDR3 has 14 amino acids. Unmatched junction bases numbered 9, after V lost 8 bases and J lost 4 bases. In DNA, the CDR3 is TGTGCCAGCTATGCAATAGCGGGGTTAGAGACCCAGTACTTC. It translates to CASYAIAGLETQYF.

This clonotype was found many times. The rearrangement joins TRBV11-2 to TRBJ1-1; D might be TRBD1 (6 bases). V was shortened by 5 bases and J by 0 bases, with 7 bases between the two germline ends. The CDR3 is made up of 13 amino acids. The germline gives CDR1 SGHAT, CDR2 FQNNGV. CDR3: CASSGQLNTEAFF. The CDR3 bases are TGTGCCAGCAGCGGACAGCTGAACACTGAAGCTTTCTTT.

This clonotype was counted at least ten times. A read error may account for a junction end that differs from germline. This chain links TRBV11-2 with TRBJ2-1, with 10 bases that match TRBD2. Germline values: CDR1 SGHAT, CDR2 FQNNGV. The CDR3 extends over 20 amino acids. CDR3 bases: TGTGCCAGCAGCCTAGATGGGGGAGTAGCGGGAGGCCTCTCCTACAATGAGCAGTTCTTC. This codes for CASSLDGGVAGGLSYNEQFF.

In its sample, this clonotype was seen many times. The chain is built from TRBV7-3 and TRBJ2-5; 10 bases line up with TRBD1. The V gene's germline CDR1 is SGHTA and CDR2 FQGTGA. The CDR3 has 13 amino acids. Losses at the gene ends were 3 bases for V and 11 bases for J; bases not matched to a gene: 6. This CDR3 reads CASSFQGQGLQYF. The CDR3 coding sequence is TGTGCCAGCAGCTTTCAGGGACAGGGGCTACAGTACTTC.

This clonotype was seen only a few times. This sequence joins TRBV28 and TRBJ2-7, with D perhaps matching TRBD2 (5 bases). CDR1 is MDHEN, CDR2 SYDVKM, per germline. The V end was cut by 3 bases, the J end by 7 bases, with 13 bases between. The CDR3 length is 13 residues. In DNA, the CDR3 is TGTGCCAGCAGTTTGGACTCCCTGGGGGAGCAGTACTTC. It encodes CASSLDSLGEQYF.

This clonotype was counted a few times. The chain carries TRBV5-4 and TRBJ2-2; D perhaps matches TRBD2 (7 bases). Germline loops: CDR1 SGHNT, CDR2 YYREEE (reference sequence). This CDR3 has 16 residues. Trimming stripped 2 bases from V and 8 bases from J, with 19 bases between. The CDR3 loop reads CASSFLRGTSEGELFF. In DNA, the CDR3 is TGTGCCAGCAGCTTTTTGCGGGGGACATCAGAGGGGGAGCTGTTTTTT.

This chain links TRBV27 with TRBJ2-3, with 12 bases matching TRBD2. The V gene end was trimmed by 5 bases and the J gene end by 4 bases; junction bases not matched to a gene: 7. The CDR3 spans 16 residues. Per germline, CDR1 MNHEY and CDR2 SMNVEV (reference sequence). DNA of the CDR3: TGTGCCAGCAGTGTGCTAGCGGGGGGGCCCTCAGATACGCAGTATTTT. Residues: CASSVLAGGPSDTQYF.

The chain carries TRBV7-9 and TRBJ1-5; D not resolved. Germline lookup yields CDR1 SEHNR and CDR2 FQNEAQ (reference sequence). V lost 2 bases to trimming and J lost 7 bases, with 6 bases between them. This CDR3 contains 12 residues. CDR3 bases: TGTGCCAGCAGCTTAACCGGCCAGCCCCAGCATTTT. Translating it yields CASSLTGQPQHF. Combining the CDR3 with reference TRBV7-9 and TRBJ1-5 gives the whole variable domain DTGVSQNPRHKITKRGQNVTFRCDPISEHNRLYWYRQTLGQGPEFLTYFQNEAQLEKSRLLSDRFSAERPKGSFSTLEIQRTEQGDSAMYLCASSLTGQPQHFGDGTRLSIL.

In nucleotides, the CDR3 is TGTGCCAGCAGTGGGGGGACTCCAAATCAGCCCCAGCATTTT. This gives the protein CASSGGTPNQPQHF. V usage is TRBV2 and J usage is TRBJ1-5; the D gene is possibly TRBD1 (5 bases). Germline-derived CDR1 and CDR2 are SNHLY and FYNNEI. The CDR3 is 14 amino acids. Trimming removed 4 bases from V and 4 bases from J, with 11 bases in between.

The table lists this clonotype with a few counts. J is TRBJ2-4 and V is TRBV4-1, with 9 positions matching TRBD2. The CDR3 is made up of 18 amino acids. The germline gives CDR1 MGHRA, CDR2 YSYEKL. The junction had 8 bases not matched to a gene; V was cut back by 2 bases and J by 0 bases. The CDR3 spells CASSQFPTSGLAKNIQYF. CDR3 sequence (DNA): TGCGCCAGCAGCCAATTCCCGACTAGCGGTCTAGCCAAAAACATTCAGTACTTC.

This clonotype showed up just a few times. The gene calls are TRBV6-1 and TRBJ2-7; TRBD2 might be the D (6 bases). Germline CDR1 MNHNS, CDR2 SASEGT. This CDR3 is 14 amino acids long. With 8 bases removed from V and 4 bases from J, the gap between germline ends came to 18 bases. In DNA, the CDR3 is TGTGCCAGCGCGGCGTCGCGGCGGGGATACGAGCAGTACTTC. This translates into CASAASRRGYEQYF.

The chain is built from TRBV20-1 and TRBJ2-3; maybe TRBD1 (5 bases). V lost 0 bases to trimming and J lost 3 bases, with 10 bases between them. CDR3 length equals 14 residues. Germline V CDR1 and CDR2: DFQATT, SNEGSKA (reference sequence). CDR3 sequence (DNA): TGCAGTGCTAGAGATTTGGCAGGGACAGATACGCAGTATTTT. It codes for CSARDLAGTDTQYF.

This sequence joins TRBV6-1 and TRBJ2-1, with D possibly being TRBD1 (5 bases). CDR3 length: 14 amino acids. The V gene's germline CDR1 is MNHNS and CDR2 SASEGT. V was trimmed by 3 bases and J by 6 bases, leaving 12 bases between them. The chain's CDR3 is CASSEGQGGNEQFF. The DNA of the CDR3 is TGTGCCAGCAGTGAGGGCCAGGGCGGCAATGAGCAGTTCTTC.

This clonotype turned up a few times. This sequence joins TRBV20-1 and TRBJ2-1; 8 bases match TRBD2. Germline values: CDR1 DFQATT, CDR2 SNEGSKA (reference sequence). The CDR3 is 16 residues long. The J segment lost 6 bases and the V segment lost 5 bases, leaving 15 bases of the junction unmatched. The CDR3 coding sequence is TGCAGTGCTCCACCCCCGGGGGTGCGGGGGGTCAATGAGCAGTTCTTC. Residues: CSAPPPGVRGVNEQFF.

The rearrangement joins TRBV7-9 to TRBJ2-1, with TRBD1 identical over 11 bases. Unmatched junction bases numbered 5, after V lost 1 base and J lost 12 bases. This CDR3 has 14 residues. CDR1 is SEHNR and CDR2 is FQNEAQ in the germline V gene (reference sequence). The CDR3 DNA reads as TGTGCCAGCAGCTTAGGGGACAGGGGGGAAGGGCAGTTCTTC. This gives the protein CASSLGDRGEGQFF.

This clonotype was seen many times. V and J are TRBV2 and TRBJ2-5; D is possibly TRBD1 (5 bases). This CDR3 region has 12 residues. Germline V gene sequence: CDR1 SNHLY, CDR2 FYNNEI. Trimming shortened V by 9 bases and J by 3 bases, and 11 bases separated the two germline ends. In DNA form, the CDR3 reads TGTGCCAGAGGGGCGGACGAAGAGACCCAGTACTTC. Translated, it gives CARGADEETQYF.